This TCR beta chain was retrieved from a study of cytomegalovirus exposure and HLA in healthy donors. This clone was seen a single time. Its target is not known. General observations from the study: In an earlier analysis, about 87% or about 30%: the productive usage of most TCR beta V segments. Follow-up analysis found HLA locus-dependent TCR association rates, highest for DRB1 and lowest for HLA-C. The authors listed 150 to 200 TCR beta chains as cytomegalovirus-associated.

Both 60 Vbeta primers and 13 Jbeta primers went into the PCR. Here immunoSEQ multiplex PCR was the method, and the copy in TCRdb shows in-frame clones only, minus some. This sample has some 130,000 clones, with around 80% found just once. Sequencing was done on a sample of PBMCs. The origin of this receptor is a female donor in good health and CMV-seronegative.

The CDR3 sequence is CSVEIQGSEKLFF. CDR3 coding DNA: TGCAGCGTTGAGATACAGGGCAGTGAAAAACTGTTTTTT. The V gene is TRBV29-1, the J gene TRBJ1-4; D is perhaps TRBD1 (6 bases). Germline lookup yields CDR1 SQVTM and CDR2 ANQGSEA. Between the trimmed V and J ends, which lost 3 bases and 7 bases, there was a span of 12 bases. The CDR3 length is 13 residues.